This T cell receptor (beta chain) was profiled in a study of blood T cell repertoires in COVID-19. Recruitment covered about two dozen US areas and drew participants whose ages spanned roughly 18 to 95 years. The protocol was immunoSEQ multiplex PCR, while the TCRdb copy is restricted to in-frame clones and leaves out a portion. The sample carries about 86,000 clones, around 89% recorded once. Germline V gene lookup returns CDR1 MNHEY and CDR2 SMNVEV (reference sequence). The length of the CDR3 is 15 residues. Trimming left V 3 bases short and J 6 bases short, with 15 bases between. What was sequenced was PBMCs or T cells enriched from blood (not recorded which). The source is a woman aged 50 to 65 with acute COVID-19. This sequence joins TRBV27 and TRBJ2-1, with D perhaps TRBD2 (6 bases). The CDR3 nucleotides read TGTGCCAGCAGTTTTCTTGCCGGGAGTCGCAATGAGCAGTTCTTC. Its protein is CASSFLAGSRNEQFF.